The subject of this entry is one TCR beta chain. Its antigen is as yet unknown. TCRdb processed the 5' RACE reads anew with MiXCR; each CDR3 protein has one entry. The profile shows 700,000 to 850,000 distinct CDR3 sequences, 12% of them singletons. V lost 3 bases, J lost 0 bases, and 13 bases lay in between. Germline-derived CDR1 and CDR2 are SGDLS and YYNGEE. The CDR3 has 16 residues. This entry is derived from a study of CD8 T cells in ankylosing spondylitis. Study conclusions and caveats: Among TCR beta sequences, a motif of eight or nine highly homologous variants appeared characteristic of ankylosing spondylitis blood.

Sequenced input: blood, either unsorted or a sorted T cell fraction (not recorded which). The rearrangement links TRBV9 to TRBJ2-1, with D perhaps matching TRBD1 (5 bases). This clonotype was sampled from a male donor with ankylosing spondylitis. CDR3 region: CASSGRASSSYNEQFF. The DNA of the CDR3 is TGTGCCAGCAGCGGCAGGGCATCCAGCTCCTACAATGAGCAGTTCTTC.